One and the same sample provided the 21 T cell receptor beta chains below, sequenced in a study of blood T cells in healthy people across ages. Through a sample-barcoded 5' primer and a J-beta primer mix, a second PCR was run for about 7 to 12 cycles. TCRdb passed the 5' RACE reads through MiXCR, listing each CDR3 protein once. The table includes hundreds of thousands of distinct CDR3 sequences, about 30% detected once. Input material: blood. Receptor source: a woman older than 75 in good health.

The chain uses TRBV3-1 and TRBJ1-3; TRBD1 might be the D (5 bases). V lost 5 bases and J 4 bases, leaving 12 bases between the germline ends. The CDR3 has 14 amino acids. Per the germline V gene, CDR1 is LGHDT and CDR2 is YNNKEL (reference sequence). The CDR3 DNA reads TGTGCCAGCAGCACGGGGACCTTAGGAAACACCATATATTTT. As protein: CASSTGTLGNTIYF.

This clonotype was seen at least ten times. In nucleotides, the CDR3 is TGTGCCAGCACCCCAGGGTGGCGAAAAACTAACTATGGCTACACCTTC. Encoded protein: CASTPGWRKTNYGYTF. V gene TRBV7-2 combines with J gene TRBJ1-2; maybe TRBD1 (5 bases). The V and J ends lost 7 bases and 0 bases respectively, with 18 bases between them. This CDR3 comprises 16 residues. Germline CDR1 reads SGHTA; CDR2 reads FQGNSA.

This clonotype was recorded many times. V is TRBV15 and J is TRBJ2-1, with TRBD2 matching 7 bases. Germline assignment: CDR1 LNHNV and CDR2 YYDKDF (reference sequence). Trimming removed 5 bases from V and 6 bases from J; junction bases left unmatched: 4. The CDR3 has 13 residues. The CDR3 sequence is CATSSRLANEQFF. CDR3 coding DNA: TGTGCCACCAGCTCCAGACTAGCCAATGAGCAGTTCTTC.

The sample holds many counts of this clonotype. Mismatch with germline at one junction end may stem from a read error. V is TRBV10-3 and J is TRBJ2-5; tentatively, D is TRBD2 (6 bases). The germline gives CDR1 ENHRY, CDR2 SYGVKD. The CDR3 is 13 amino acids. The CDR3 reads CANSGGYQETQYF. The CDR3 DNA reads TGTGCCAACAGTGGGGGGTACCAAGAGACCCAGTACTTC.

A single count supports this clonotype. Relative to the germline gene, one junction end is altered; a read error may explain this. This chain links TRBV2 with TRBJ2-6, with D tentatively TRBD1 (5 bases). The CDR3 extends over 15 amino acids. From germline, CDR1 is SNHLY and CDR2 FYNNEI. In DNA form, the CDR3 reads TGTGCCAGCAGTGACGCCAACTCTGGGGCTAACGTCCGGACTTTC. Protein: CASSDANSGANVRTF. Full variable domain (rest looked up from reference TRBV2 and TRBJ2-6): EPEVTQTPSHQVTQMGQEVILRCVPISNHLYFYWYRQILGQKVEFLVSFYNNEISEKSEIFDDQFSVERPDGSNFTLKIRSTKLEDSAMYFCASSDANSGANVRTFGAGSRLTVL.

The genes are TRBV5-6 and TRBJ2-5; no clear D. Trimming removed 0 bases from V and 5 bases from J, with 20 bases in between. This CDR3 spans 17 amino acids. Germline values: CDR1 SGHDT, CDR2 YYEEEE. The CDR3 region is CASSLEGWGVVSETQYF. In DNA, the CDR3 is TGTGCCAGCAGCTTGGAAGGGTGGGGTGTCGTAAGTGAGACCCAGTACTTC.

This clonotype appeared a few times. The chain combines TRBV30 with TRBJ1-2, with 8 bases aligning to TRBD1. The V and J ends lost 3 bases and 8 bases, in that order; junction bases with no gene match: 8. The CDR3 length is 13 residues. The V gene's germline CDR1 is GTSNPN and CDR2 SVGIG (reference sequence). The CDR3 reads CAWRGQDGKGYTF. The CDR3 region has the DNA TGTGCCTGGAGGGGACAGGACGGGAAGGGCTACACCTTC. Combining the CDR3 with reference TRBV30 and TRBJ1-2 gives the whole variable domain SQTIHQWPATLVQPVGSPLSLECTVEGTSNPNLYWYRQAAGRGLQLLFYSVGIGQISSEVPQNLSASRPQDRQFILSSKKLLLSDSGFYLCAWRGQDGKGYTFGSGTRLTVV.

The chain carries TRBV6-2 or TRBV6-3 and TRBJ1-1; no clear D. Trimming took 7 bases from V and 6 from J, leaving 18 bases between them. This CDR3 is built from 14 residues. Germline V lookup: CDR1 MNHEY, CDR2 SVGEGT. The chain's CDR3 is CASTPDLGYAEAFF. In DNA, the CDR3 is TGTGCCAGCACCCCGGACTTAGGATACGCTGAAGCTTTCTTT.

Of note for this clonotype: At one end the junction does not follow the germline gene, possibly because of a read error. The chain employs TRBV6-6 and TRBJ1-2; 7 bases match TRBD1. This CDR3 region has 14 residues. Germline V CDR1 and CDR2: MNHNY, SVGAGI (reference sequence). This CDR3 reads CASSHRDRSYGYTF. The CDR3 DNA follows: TGTGCCAGCAGCCACCGGGACAGAAGCTATGGTTACACCTTC.

J is TRBJ2-5 and V is TRBV19; TRBD1 is a possible D gene (6 bases). The J call may be in error: the DNA end matches TRBJ2-7 better. CDR3 size: 12 residues. Germline V lookup: CDR1 LNHDA, CDR2 SQIVND (reference sequence). The CDR3 loop reads CASSRTGTEQYF. CDR3 DNA: TGTGCCAGTAGTCGCACAGGGACCGAGCAGTACTTC.

A remark on this clonotype: A much larger clone sits a single nucleotide away, making a read error possible. The chain joins TRBV5-1 to TRBJ2-5, with D possibly TRBD2 on 5 matching bases. This CDR3 spans 15 amino acids. Trimming left V 7 bases short and J 3 bases short, with 19 bases between. Germline V gene sequence: CDR1 SGHRS, CDR2 YFSETQ. CDR3 loop: CASGRGFDGEETQYF. CDR3 bases: TGCGCCAGCGGCCGGGGTTTCGACGGGGAAGAGACCCAGTACTTC.

For this clonotype: A much larger clone differs from this one at a single base, so this may be a read error. J is TRBJ2-7 and V is TRBV4-2; D not resolved. V was cut by 3 bases and J by 7 bases, with 10 bases left in between. From germline, CDR1 is LGHNA and CDR2 YNFKEQ. CDR3 length equals 12 residues. This CDR3 reads CASSHDSNEQYF. The DNA of the CDR3 is TGTGCCAGCAGCCACGATTCCAATGAGCAGTACTTC.

There are many counts of this clonotype. The V gene is TRBV3-1, the J gene TRBJ1-5; D unclear. V was clipped by 1 base and J by 2 bases, with 9 bases between them. CDR1 and CDR2 (germline): LGHDT, YNNKEL (reference sequence). CDR3 length equals 15 residues. CDR3 residues: CASSQGGKGNQPQHF. CDR3 in DNA: TGTGCCAGCAGCCAAGGGGGAAAAGGCAATCAGCCCCAGCATTTT.

This clonotype was counted many times. As DNA, the CDR3 is TGTGCCAGCAGCCAAGCTGGGGGGGGCCCCACTAACTATGGCTACACCTTC. The encoded protein is CASSQAGGGPTNYGYTF. The chain combines TRBV4-2 with TRBJ1-2; D is perhaps TRBD1 (6 bases). The CDR3 is 17 residues long. CDR1 is LGHNA, CDR2 YNFKEQ, per germline. Trimming took 1 base from V and 0 from J, leaving 15 bases between them.

This clonotype was observed many times. A read error may be the cause here, since a much bigger clone is one base away. The chain has TRBV6-1 and TRBJ2-1, with 11 nucleotides matching TRBD1. The ends lost 4 bases at V and 5 bases at J; junction bases unmatched: 13. Germline CDR1 reads MNHNS; CDR2 reads SASEGT. This CDR3 has 18 residues. The CDR3 reads CASSGTGGGNRAHNEQFF. CDR3 nucleotides: TGTGCCAGCAGTGGGACAGGGGGCGGGAATAGGGCTCACAATGAGCAGTTCTTC.

At least ten counts were recorded for this clonotype. The J gene is TRBJ2-3, the V gene TRBV5-1, with TRBD2 matching over 16 bases. CDR1 SGHRS and CDR2 YFSETQ come from the germline V gene. The CDR3 consists of 18 residues. The trim removed 3 bases at V and 4 bases at J, leaving 8 bases unmatched. The CDR3 is CASSWSGTSGGAPDTQYF. The CDR3 nucleotides are TGCGCCAGCAGCTGGTCCGGGACTAGCGGGGGGGCCCCAGATACGCAGTATTTT.

This clonotype was counted at least ten times. The rearrangement links TRBV6-5 to TRBJ1-2; D not resolved. The CDR3 is 16 amino acids. Germline V gene lookup returns CDR1 MNHEY and CDR2 SVGAGI. The V gene lost 2 bases and the J gene lost 4 bases, with 17 bases spanning the gap. The CDR3 nucleotides read TGTGCCAGCAGTTACACGGCCGCTCTCACCCTCTATGGCTACACCTTC. It translates to CASSYTAALTLYGYTF.

In its sample, this clonotype was seen many times. V gene TRBV20-1 combines with J gene TRBJ2-3; the D gene is possibly TRBD1 (5 bases). V was shortened by 0 bases and J by 6 bases, with 16 bases between the two germline ends. Germline CDR1 DFQATT, CDR2 SNEGSKA (reference sequence). The CDR3 totals 15 residues. The CDR3 protein is CSARDGAGLEDTQYF. The CDR3 coding sequence is TGCAGTGCTAGAGATGGGGCAGGGTTAGAGGATACGCAGTATTTT.

This clonotype was counted only a few times. The chain is built from TRBV18 and TRBJ2-4, with 10 bases identical to TRBD1. Germline CDR1 KGHSH, CDR2 LQKENI. The CDR3 is 17 amino acids. Germline trimming cut 4 bases from V and 0 bases from J; bases unmatched to any gene: 6. DNA of the CDR3: TGTGCCAGCTCACTCGGACAGGGGGTGCTAGCCAAAAACATTCAGTACTTC. It translates to CASSLGQGVLAKNIQYF.

With regard to this clonotype: This may arise from a read error, as a much more abundant clone is one base away. The V call is TRBV7-3, the J call TRBJ2-5; 7 bases match TRBD2. Germline CDR1 reads SGHTA; CDR2 reads FQGTGA. After removal of 4 bases from V and 11 bases from J, the junction contained 10 bases not matched to a gene. There are 13 residues in the CDR3. The CDR3 nucleotides are TGTGCCAGCAGCTATCAGGGAGGGAATGAGCAGTACTTC. Encoded protein: CASSYQGGNEQYF.

The V gene is TRBV7-2, the J gene TRBJ2-7, with 8 bases that match TRBD1. The germline V gene has CDR1 SGHTA and CDR2 FQGNSA. V lost 8 bases and J lost 3; bases outside the gene matches: 9. The CDR3 has 14 amino acids. The CDR3 spells CASSIRTGRYEQYF. CDR3 bases: TGTGCCAGCTCAATCAGGACAGGGCGCTACGAGCAGTACTTC.